A selection of T cell receptor beta chains follows, all from one sample in a study of PD-1 blockade in classical Hodgkin lymphoma. Sequencing used immunoSEQ multiplex PCR; TCRdb keeps in-frame clones, though not all of them. This sample has approximately 25,000 clones, with 65% to 85% found just once. The sequences come from CD4+ T cells from blood, collected at baseline. These receptors were collected from a human donor with classical Hodgkin lymphoma. Each CDR3 is given with its conserved first and last residue. The D gene is left open where the match is weak. Clone size is stated in some rows and not others, as once, few, many or a class when expanded.

>.|.|TRBJ2-2|TRBV27
CASSRGGGHTGELFF
TGTGCCAGCAGTAGGGGGGGTGGGCACACCGGGGAGCTGTTTTTT
>.|.|TRBJ1-5|TRBV19
CASSISQAENQPQHF
TGTGCCAGTAGTATAAGTCAGGCCGAAAATCAGCCCCAGCATTTT
>.|.|TRBJ1-4|TRBV19
CASSRPGRDAREKLFF
TGTGCCAGTAGTAGACCGGGCAGGGACGCGCGAGAAAAACTGTTTTTT
>TRBD2|.|TRBJ2-3|TRBV19
CASSMWASGGAETDTQYF
TGTGCCAGTAGTATGTGGGCTAGCGGGGGGGCCGAGACAGATACGCAGTATTTT
>TRBD1|.|TRBJ2-7|TRBV28
CASSPGQGVSEQYF
TGTGCCAGCAGCCCGGGTCAGGGGGTGTCCGAGCAGTACTTC
>.|.|TRBJ1-1|TRBV4-3
CASNQRAGVSTEAFF
TGCGCCAGCAACCAACGGGCAGGGGTTTCCACTGAAGCTTTCTTT
>TRBD1|few|TRBJ1-2|TRBV18
CASSPTPTGDGYTF
TGTGCCAGCTCACCAACACCGACAGGGGATGGCTACACCTTC
>.|.|TRBJ2-2|TRBV7-2
CASSSGPGNTGELFF
TGTGCCAGCAGCTCCGGGCCCGGGAACACCGGGGAGCTGTTTTTT
>.|.|TRBJ1-1|TRBV6-5
CASSPQGGRNTEAFF
TGTGCCAGCAGTCCTCAGGGTGGTCGAAACACTGAAGCTTTCTTT
>.|once|TRBJ1-2|TRBV7-6
CASSLDRQGHYTF
TGTGCCAGCAGCTTAGATCGTCAGGGCCACTACACCTTC
>.|once|TRBJ2-2|TRBV6-4
CASSLDSITGELFF
TGTGCCAGCAGCTTGGACAGTATCACCGGGGAGCTGTTTTTT
>.|once|TRBJ2-7|TRBV2
CASTGPGTYEQYF
TGTGCCAGCACTGGGCCGGGGACCTACGAGCAGTACTTC
>.|.|TRBJ1-3|TRBV10-3
CAIRPNGGSSGNTIYF
TGTGCCATCAGGCCCAACGGCGGTAGCTCTGGAAACACCATATATTTT
>TRBD1|few|TRBJ1-1|TRBV27
CASRLGTGATEAFF
TGTGCCAGCAGATTAGGGACAGGGGCCACTGAAGCTTTCTTT
>.|.|TRBJ2-3|TRBV18
CASSPTNNPTDTQYF
TGTGCCAGCTCACCAACCAATAATCCCACAGATACGCAGTATTTT
>.|.|TRBJ2-3|TRBV6-1
CASSEMAGSSTDTQYF
TGTGCCAGCAGTGAAATGGCGGGATCTAGCACAGATACGCAGTATTTT
>.|.|TRBJ2-3|TRBV2
CARGQPSTDTQYF
TGTGCCAGAGGACAGCCATCCACAGATACGCAGTATTTT
>.|.|TRBJ1-5|TRBV28
CASRGTDLKPQHF
TGTGCCAGCAGGGGGACGGATTTAAAGCCCCAGCATTTT
>.|.|TRBJ1-1|TRBV13
CASSFKVLSRSVNSEAFF
TGTGCCAGCAGCTTTAAGGTTTTGTCCAGGTCGGTAAACAGTGAAGCTTTCTTT
>TRBD1|.|TRBJ2-7|TRBV10-3
CASQQGESYEQYF
TGTGCCTCCCAACAGGGGGAGAGCTACGAGCAGTACTTC
>.|.|TRBJ1-5|TRBV28
CASSLFGRLNNQPQHF
TGTGCCAGCAGTTTATTTGGACGGCTTAACAATCAGCCCCAGCATTTT
>TRBD1|.|TRBJ1-4|TRBV19
CASSISSGTAEKLFF
TGTGCCAGTAGTATAAGCTCCGGGACAGCTGAAAAACTGTTTTTT
>.|.|TRBJ2-5|TRBV18
CASSPGQQETQYF
TGTGCCAGCTCTCCAGGACAGCAAGAGACCCAGTACTTC
>.|.|TRBJ1-5|TRBV9
CASSVGPGAHQPQHF
TGTGCCAGCAGCGTGGGCCCAGGGGCCCATCAGCCCCAGCATTTT
>TRBD2|once|TRBJ2-1|TRBV4-1
CASSAETPLAGGGYNEQFF
TGCGCCAGCAGCGCTGAGACCCCTCTAGCGGGGGGCGGATACAATGAGCAGTTCTTC
>TRBD1|.|TRBJ1-2|TRBV12-5
CASAPTGGYTF
TGTGCTAGTGCCCCGACAGGGGGCTACACCTTC
>.|.|TRBJ2-1|TRBV11-2
CASSILGGGRYNEQFF
TGTGCCAGCAGCATCCTTGGGGGGGGCCGATACAATGAGCAGTTCTTC
>TRBD1|.|TRBJ1-1|TRBV5-1
CASSPDRGVTEAFF
TGCGCCAGCAGCCCAGACAGGGGGGTCACTGAAGCTTTCTTT
>TRBD1|.|TRBJ1-2|TRBV5-5
CASREGTATYGYTF
TGTGCCAGCAGGGAGGGGACAGCAACCTATGGCTACACCTTC
>TRBD1|once|TRBJ1-2|TRBV28
CASSLWTGVSNYGYTF
TGTGCCAGCAGTTTATGGACAGGGGTTAGTAATTATGGCTACACCTTC
>.|.|TRBJ1-1|TRBV29-1
CSVEDSGAGNTEAFF
TGCAGCGTTGAAGATTCCGGGGCCGGGAACACTGAAGCTTTCTTT
>TRBD2|.|TRBJ2-7|TRBV19
CASMRSSGGSSYEQYF
TGTGCCAGTATGCGTTCTAGCGGGGGGAGCTCCTACGAGCAGTACTTC
>.|.|TRBJ1-6|TRBV11-2
CASSNEGSPLHF
TGTGCCAGCAGCAACGAGGGTTCACCCCTCCACTTT
>.|.|TRBJ1-5|TRBV28
CASSLLNQPQHF
TGTGCCAGCAGTTTACTAAATCAGCCCCAGCATTTT
>.|.|TRBJ2-7|TRBV11-2
CASSLRLGEQYF
TGTGCCAGCAGCTTAAGGTTGGGGGAGCAGTACTTC
>TRBD1|few|TRBJ1-6|TRBV7-3
CASSLKGGTGNSPLHF
TGTGCCAGCAGCTTAAAAGGGGGGACAGGTAATTCACCCCTCCACTTT